These 9 T cell receptor beta chains share one sample of origin, sequenced in a study of blood T cell repertoires in COVID-19. The table came from immunoSEQ multiplex PCR; TCRdb's copy has only in-frame clones and leaves some out. The sample shows a few hundred thousand clones, around 86% of them seen only once. The specimen sequenced was peripheral blood. The receptors come from a woman aged 30 to 39 with active or convalescent COVID-19.

The rearrangement links TRBV9 to TRBJ2-2; D is uncertain. The germline gives CDR1 SGDLS, CDR2 YYNGEE. CDR3 length equals 14 residues. V was trimmed by 0 bases and J by 4 bases, leaving 7 bases between them. In DNA form, the CDR3 reads TGTGCCAGCAGCGTAGAGCACCGCACCGGGGAGCTGTTTTTT. Translation: CASSVEHRTGELFF.

The chain employs TRBV7-8 and TRBJ2-2; 7 bases are a match to TRBD2. Germline-derived CDR1 and CDR2 are SGHVS and FQNEAQ. CDR3 length equals 13 residues. J gave up 7 bases and V 6 bases, and 5 bases lay outside the gene matches. The CDR3 protein is CASSSAGFGELFF. CDR3 DNA sequence: TGTGCCAGCAGTTCAGCGGGGTTCGGGGAGCTGTTTTTT.

The V gene is TRBV27, the J gene TRBJ1-1, with a tentative D call TRBD1 (5 bases). This CDR3 spans 16 amino acids. The V end lost 5 bases, the J end lost 1 base, and 17 bases lay between the germline ends. Per the germline V gene, CDR1 is MNHEY and CDR2 is SMNVEV (reference sequence). The CDR3 loop reads CASSLRGTLANTEAFF. The CDR3 DNA follows: TGTGCCAGCAGTCTTCGGGGGACCTTAGCGAACACTGAAGCTTTCTTT.

The V and J genes are TRBV19 and TRBJ1-5, with D hard to call. Germline loops: CDR1 LNHDA, CDR2 SQIVND (reference sequence). This CDR3 is 15 amino acids long. V was cut by 1 base and J by 2 bases, with 9 bases left in between. The CDR3 nucleotides read TGTGCCAGTAGTATAGGCGCGAGGGGCAATCAGCCCCAGCATTTT. Translated: CASSIGARGNQPQHF. The whole variable domain, filled in from reference TRBV19 and TRBJ1-5, reads DGGITQSPKYLFRKEGQNVTLSCEQNLNHDAMYWYRQDPGQGLRLIYYSQIVNDFQKGDIAEGYSVSREKKESFPLTVTSAQKNPTAFYLCASSIGARGNQPQHFGDGTRLSIL.

The chain uses TRBV19 and TRBJ1-3; D remains ambiguous. Trimming pared 11 bases from V and 4 bases from J, leaving 24 bases between. The CDR3 totals 16 residues. Germline CDR1 is LNHDA and CDR2 is SQIVND (reference sequence). Here the CDR3 reads CAASKRPGSFGNTIYF. The CDR3 nucleotides read TGTGCCGCATCCAAACGACCGGGATCGTTCGGAAACACCATATATTTT.

CDR3 in DNA: TGTGCCTGGAGTGTACAGTTGCGGGGGGGGCCAGATGAGCAGTTCTTC. Amino acid sequence: CAWSVQLRGGPDEQFF. V gene TRBV30 combines with J gene TRBJ2-1; the match to TRBD2 covers 9 bases. Germline assignment: CDR1 GTSNPN and CDR2 SVGIG (reference sequence). This CDR3 comprises 16 residues. Trimming at V came to 0 bases and at J to 8 bases, leaving 11 bases not matched to a gene.

The chain combines TRBV18 with TRBJ1-3; D may be TRBD1 (5 bases). The CDR3 extends over 16 amino acids. The V gene lost 3 bases and the J gene lost 0 bases, with 12 bases spanning the gap. Germline V gives CDR1 KGHSH, CDR2 LQKENI. CDR3: CASSPKGDYSGNTIYF. The CDR3 bases are TGTGCCAGCTCACCCAAAGGGGACTACTCTGGAAACACCATATATTTT.

This chain uses TRBV5-1 with TRBJ1-6, with 7 bases matching TRBD1. The junction had 7 bases not matched to a gene; V was cut back by 0 bases and J by 1 base. The CDR3 consists of 18 residues. The V gene's germline CDR1 is SGHRS and CDR2 YFSETQ. CDR3 nucleotide sequence: TGCGCCAGCAGCTTGGTAAGGGGGCTGGGGTCCTATAATTCACCCCTCCACTTT. This encodes CASSLVRGLGSYNSPLHF.

This sequence joins TRBV14 and TRBJ1-2; 11 positions match TRBD1. V lost 4 bases and J lost 8; bases outside the gene matches: 9. The CDR3 runs to 15 residues. Germline V gene sequence: CDR1 SGHDN, CDR2 FVKESK. CDR3 sequence reads: CASSPPGTGGRGYTF. CDR3 bases: TGTGCCAGCAGCCCCCCCGGGACAGGGGGTCGCGGCTACACCTTC.